The clone carrying this TCR beta chain turned up a few times. What it recognizes is unknown. This record comes from a study of CD8 T cells in Susac syndrome. Study results and limitations: TCR sequencing and HLA analysis covered a relatively small number of individuals.

When the RNA was reverse transcribed, random hexamers were used with an input of roughly 0.45 to 1 ug. MiXCR, run by TCRdb on the immunoSEQ multiplex PCR reads, gives a single entry per CDR3 protein. The repertoire has around 26,000 distinct CDR3 sequences, 90% to 95% of them found once; the top ten carry 0.27%. Sequenced material: CD8+ T cells from PBMCs. The TCR comes from a human donor in good health.

The DNA of the CDR3 is TGTGCCAGCAATGAAGACTGGAGCTCCTACAATGAGCAGTTCTTC. Translation gives CASNEDWSSYNEQFF. This chain joins TRBV27 and TRBJ2-1; D not resolved. The V gene lost 7 bases and the J gene lost 0 bases, with 13 bases spanning the gap. The germline CDR1 and CDR2 sequences are MNHEY and SMNVEV (reference sequence). The CDR3 sequence is 15 residues long.